A selection of T cell receptor beta chains follows, all from one sample in a study of blood T cell repertoires in COVID-19. The protocol was immunoSEQ multiplex PCR, while the TCRdb copy is restricted to in-frame clones and leaves out a portion. The sample yields over 250,000 clones, around 79% seen once. Input material: peripheral blood. The source of these receptors is a woman aged 80 or over with acute or convalescent COVID-19. The CDR3 runs from the conserved cysteine through the conserved F or W. D genes are given only for firm matches. The size of a clone is reported for some rows only, either as once, few or many, or as a class for expanded clones.

CDR3 length: 14; D gene: .; V gene: TRBV6-5; J gene: TRBJ1-1; clone size: .; CDR3 protein: CASSTQGRKGSGFF; CDR3 DNA: TGTGCCAGCAGTACCCAGGGGCGCAAAGGAAGTGGTTTCTTT
CDR3 length: 16; D gene: TRBD2; V gene: TRBV6-2/TRBV6-3; J gene: TRBJ2-7; clone size: once; CDR3 protein: CASSKAGLAVSYEQYF; CDR3 DNA: TGTGCCAGCAGCAAGGCTGGACTAGCGGTTTCCTACGAGCAGTACTTC
CDR3 length: 14; D gene: .; V gene: TRBV7-9; J gene: TRBJ2-2; clone size: few; CDR3 protein: CASSSGGNTGELFF; CDR3 DNA: TGTGCCAGCAGCTCCGGGGGGAACACCGGGGAGCTGTTTTTT
CDR3 length: 16; D gene: TRBD1; V gene: TRBV5-1; J gene: TRBJ1-4; clone size: .; CDR3 protein: CASSLGTGAANEKLFF; CDR3 DNA: TGCGCCAGCAGCTTGGGGACAGGGGCCGCTAATGAAAAACTGTTTTTT
CDR3 length: 14; D gene: TRBD1; V gene: TRBV7-2; J gene: TRBJ1-1; clone size: .; CDR3 protein: CASSLLGTGSEAFF; CDR3 DNA: TGTGCCAGCAGCCTACTCGGGACAGGGTCTGAAGCTTTCTTT
CDR3 length: 13; D gene: .; V gene: TRBV7-3; J gene: TRBJ1-2; clone size: .; CDR3 protein: CASSQGQGHGYTF; CDR3 DNA: TGTGCCAGCAGCCAGGGGCAGGGTCATGGCTACACCTTC
CDR3 length: 14; D gene: .; V gene: TRBV30; J gene: TRBJ2-5; clone size: .; CDR3 protein: CAHTRGGLWETQYF; CDR3 DNA: TGTGCTCACACAAGGGGGGGGCTTTGGGAGACCCAGTACTTC
CDR3 length: 15; D gene: TRBD2; V gene: TRBV20-1; J gene: TRBJ2-3; clone size: once; CDR3 protein: CSASTLAGVTDTQYF; CDR3 DNA: TGCAGTGCTAGTACCCTAGCGGGGGTCACAGATACGCAGTATTTT
CDR3 length: 14; D gene: TRBD1; V gene: TRBV12-5; J gene: TRBJ2-7; clone size: .; CDR3 protein: CASGLLGTAYEQYF; CDR3 DNA: TGTGCTAGTGGTTTGCTCGGGACAGCCTACGAGCAGTACTTC
CDR3 length: 15; D gene: .; V gene: TRBV7-6; J gene: TRBJ2-5; clone size: .; CDR3 protein: CASSFQTGPRETQYF; CDR3 DNA: TGTGCCAGCAGCTTCCAGACAGGCCCTCGCGAGACCCAGTACTTC
CDR3 length: 15; D gene: TRBD1; V gene: TRBV7-9; J gene: TRBJ1-3; clone size: .; CDR3 protein: CASSATGARGNTIYF; CDR3 DNA: TGTGCCAGCAGCGCCACAGGGGCTCGGGGAAACACCATATATTTT
CDR3 length: 15; D gene: TRBD1; V gene: TRBV7-2; J gene: TRBJ2-7; clone size: .; CDR3 protein: CASRRPGTGDYEQYF; CDR3 DNA: TGTGCCAGCAGGCGACCCGGGACAGGGGACTACGAGCAGTACTTC
CDR3 length: 19; D gene: TRBD1; V gene: TRBV11-2; J gene: TRBJ2-4; clone size: .; CDR3 protein: CASSLDRPGQGLAKNIQYF; CDR3 DNA: TGTGCCAGCAGCTTAGACCGTCCGGGACAGGGATTAGCCAAAAACATTCAGTACTTC
CDR3 length: 16; D gene: TRBD2; V gene: TRBV7-9; J gene: TRBJ2-2; clone size: .; CDR3 protein: CASSPPGGRRAGELFF; CDR3 DNA: TGTGCCAGCAGCCCCCCCGGCGGGAGAAGAGCCGGGGAGCTGTTTTTT
CDR3 length: 17; D gene: .; V gene: TRBV29-1; J gene: TRBJ2-3; clone size: .; CDR3 protein: CSVEGLGGPNNLYTQYF; CDR3 DNA: TGCAGCGTTGAAGGTTTGGGGGGACCTAACAATCTTTATACGCAGTATTTT
CDR3 length: 12; D gene: .; V gene: TRBV2; J gene: TRBJ1-1; clone size: once; CDR3 protein: CASKGHNTEAFF; CDR3 DNA: TGTGCCAGCAAAGGACACAACACTGAAGCTTTCTTT
CDR3 length: 15; D gene: .; V gene: TRBV4-1; J gene: TRBJ2-7; clone size: .; CDR3 protein: CASSRSRTDAYEQYF; CDR3 DNA: TGCGCCAGCAGCCGGTCGAGGACTGACGCCTACGAGCAGTACTTC
CDR3 length: 16; D gene: .; V gene: TRBV7-2; J gene: TRBJ2-3; clone size: .; CDR3 protein: CASSLRGQAFADTQYF; CDR3 DNA: TGTGCCAGCAGCTTAAGGGGACAAGCCTTCGCAGATACGCAGTATTTT
CDR3 length: 14; D gene: .; V gene: TRBV7-8; J gene: TRBJ2-2; clone size: .; CDR3 protein: CASSFQGIAGELFF; CDR3 DNA: TGTGCCAGCAGCTTCCAGGGGATCGCCGGGGAGCTGTTTTTT
CDR3 length: 15; D gene: TRBD1; V gene: TRBV19; J gene: TRBJ2-2; clone size: few; CDR3 protein: CASRRQGATTGELFF; CDR3 DNA: TGTGCCAGTAGGAGACAGGGGGCAACCACCGGGGAGCTGTTTTTT
CDR3 length: 15; D gene: TRBD1; V gene: TRBV19; J gene: TRBJ1-4; clone size: .; CDR3 protein: CASSQGQGAGEKLFF; CDR3 DNA: TGTGCCAGTAGTCAGGGCCAGGGGGCTGGTGAAAAACTGTTTTTT
CDR3 length: 15; D gene: TRBD1; V gene: TRBV6-1; J gene: TRBJ1-5; clone size: .; CDR3 protein: CASSEQGASNQPQHF; CDR3 DNA: TGTGCCAGCAGTGAACAGGGGGCTAGCAATCAGCCCCAGCATTTT
CDR3 length: 15; D gene: .; V gene: TRBV18; J gene: TRBJ2-7; clone size: .; CDR3 protein: CASSPAGQPPYEQYF; CDR3 DNA: TGTGCCAGCTCACCAGCAGGACAGCCCCCCTACGAGCAGTACTTC
CDR3 length: 17; D gene: TRBD1; V gene: TRBV6-6; J gene: TRBJ2-3; clone size: once; CDR3 protein: CASSPRGGGGNTDTQYF; CDR3 DNA: TGTGCCAGCAGTCCCCGAGGGGGCGGAGGTAACACAGATACGCAGTATTTT
CDR3 length: 11; D gene: TRBD1; V gene: TRBV3-1/TRBV3-2; J gene: TRBJ1-2; clone size: .; CDR3 protein: CASSHDRVVTF; CDR3 DNA: TGTGCCAGCAGCCACGACAGGGTTGTCACCTTC
CDR3 length: 13; D gene: .; V gene: TRBV30; J gene: TRBJ2-7; clone size: .; CDR3 protein: CAWSVLAAYEQYF; CDR3 DNA: TGTGCCTGGAGTGTATTGGCCGCCTACGAGCAGTACTTC
CDR3 length: 15; D gene: .; V gene: TRBV5-1; J gene: TRBJ1-2; clone size: once; CDR3 protein: CASSLEPGFNYGYTF; CDR3 DNA: TGCGCCAGCAGCTTGGAGCCAGGGTTTAACTATGGCTACACCTTC
CDR3 length: 14; D gene: .; V gene: TRBV15; J gene: TRBJ2-1; clone size: .; CDR3 protein: CATSREGWSGEQFF; CDR3 DNA: TGTGCCACCAGCAGAGAGGGGTGGAGCGGTGAGCAGTTCTTC
CDR3 length: 14; D gene: TRBD1; V gene: TRBV6-5; J gene: TRBJ1-1; clone size: few; CDR3 protein: CASTGDRKNTEAFF; CDR3 DNA: TGTGCCAGCACCGGGGACAGGAAGAACACTGAAGCTTTCTTT
CDR3 length: 13; D gene: .; V gene: TRBV6-5; J gene: TRBJ1-6; clone size: .; CDR3 protein: CASRGSSNSPLHF; CDR3 DNA: TGTGCCAGCAGGGGCAGTAGTAATTCACCCCTCCACTTT
CDR3 length: 16; D gene: TRBD1; V gene: TRBV7-9; J gene: TRBJ2-3; clone size: .; CDR3 protein: CASRPTGAGRTDTQYF; CDR3 DNA: TGTGCCAGCAGACCAACAGGGGCAGGACGCACAGATACGCAGTATTTT
CDR3 length: 16; D gene: .; V gene: TRBV6-1; J gene: TRBJ1-2; clone size: few; CDR3 protein: CASSEQQGPSYYGYTF; CDR3 DNA: TGTGCCAGCAGTGAACAACAGGGACCCTCCTACTATGGCTACACCTTC
CDR3 length: 15; D gene: .; V gene: TRBV7-9; J gene: TRBJ2-7; clone size: .; CDR3 protein: CASSLGGGGSYEQYF; CDR3 DNA: TGTGCCAGCAGCTTAGGGGGAGGGGGTTCCTACGAGCAGTACTTC
CDR3 length: 16; D gene: TRBD2; V gene: TRBV7-2; J gene: TRBJ2-5; clone size: .; CDR3 protein: CASSNGLAGVGETQYF; CDR3 DNA: TGTGCCAGCAGCAACGGACTAGCGGGAGTGGGGGAGACCCAGTACTTC
CDR3 length: 15; D gene: TRBD2; V gene: TRBV5-4; J gene: TRBJ2-2; clone size: few; CDR3 protein: CASSLGLASTGELFF; CDR3 DNA: TGTGCCAGCAGCTTGGGACTAGCGAGCACCGGGGAGCTGTTTTTT
CDR3 length: 9; D gene: .; V gene: TRBV29-1; J gene: TRBJ1-5; clone size: .; CDR3 protein: CSVVWPQHF; CDR3 DNA: TGCAGCGTTGTATGGCCCCAGCATTTT
CDR3 length: 14; D gene: TRBD1; V gene: TRBV18; J gene: TRBJ2-7; clone size: .; CDR3 protein: CASSQGQSIYEQYF; CDR3 DNA: TGTGCCAGCTCACAGGGACAGAGCATTTACGAGCAGTACTTC
CDR3 length: 14; D gene: .; V gene: TRBV5-1; J gene: TRBJ1-2; clone size: .; CDR3 protein: CASSQDLPGDGYTF; CDR3 DNA: TGCGCCAGCAGCCAAGACCTCCCAGGGGATGGCTACACCTTC
CDR3 length: 13; D gene: .; V gene: TRBV27; J gene: TRBJ1-5; clone size: .; CDR3 protein: CASSPAGGQPQHF; CDR3 DNA: TGTGCCAGCAGTCCCGCGGGGGGGCAGCCCCAGCATTTT
CDR3 length: 16; D gene: TRBD2; V gene: TRBV7-2; J gene: TRBJ2-3; clone size: .; CDR3 protein: CASSSALAGGRDTQYF; CDR3 DNA: TGTGCCAGCAGCTCAGCCCTAGCGGGGGGCCGAGATACGCAGTATTTT
CDR3 length: 16; D gene: .; V gene: TRBV5-1; J gene: TRBJ1-3; clone size: few; CDR3 protein: CASSLETRSSGNTIYF; CDR3 DNA: TGCGCCAGCAGCTTGGAGACACGGTCCTCTGGAAACACCATATATTTT
CDR3 length: 12; D gene: TRBD1; V gene: TRBV29-1; J gene: TRBJ2-4; clone size: once; CDR3 protein: CSVDRGENIQYF; CDR3 DNA: TGCAGCGTCGACAGGGGAGAAAACATTCAGTACTTC
CDR3 length: 13; D gene: TRBD1; V gene: TRBV30; J gene: TRBJ1-2; clone size: .; CDR3 protein: CAWSVGGPYGYTF; CDR3 DNA: TGTGCCTGGAGTGTAGGGGGCCCCTATGGCTACACCTTC
CDR3 length: 13; D gene: TRBD1; V gene: TRBV19; J gene: TRBJ1-5; clone size: .; CDR3 protein: CASRDRGYQPQHF; CDR3 DNA: TGTGCCAGTAGGGACAGGGGTTATCAGCCCCAGCATTTT
CDR3 length: 13; D gene: .; V gene: TRBV28; J gene: TRBJ1-5; clone size: .; CDR3 protein: CASSLPVPQPQHF; CDR3 DNA: TGTGCCAGCAGTTTACCGGTTCCGCAGCCCCAGCATTTT
CDR3 length: 12; D gene: .; V gene: TRBV30; J gene: TRBJ2-2; clone size: few; CDR3 protein: CAWSVQTGELFF; CDR3 DNA: TGTGCCTGGAGTGTACAGACCGGGGAGCTGTTTTTT
CDR3 length: 16; D gene: TRBD2; V gene: TRBV6-4; J gene: TRBJ2-7; clone size: .; CDR3 protein: CASSDSSGTSVCEQYF; CDR3 DNA: TGTGCCAGCAGTGACTCTTCCGGGACTAGCGTTTGCGAGCAGTACTTC
CDR3 length: 16; D gene: TRBD2; V gene: TRBV3-1/TRBV3-2; J gene: TRBJ2-1; clone size: .; CDR3 protein: CASSRTTSGNGNEQFF; CDR3 DNA: TGTGCCAGCAGCCGTACCACTAGCGGGAACGGCAATGAGCAGTTCTTC
CDR3 length: 20; D gene: .; V gene: TRBV21-1; J gene: TRBJ2-3; clone size: once; CDR3 protein: CASSKSSTSEPRRCTDTQYF; CDR3 DNA: TGTGCCAGCAGCAAGTCCTCAACTAGCGAGCCGCGTCGATGCACAGATACGCAGTATTTT
CDR3 length: 16; D gene: .; V gene: TRBV12-5; J gene: TRBJ1-2; clone size: few; CDR3 protein: CASGLVYTAGAGGYTF; CDR3 DNA: TGTGCTAGTGGTTTGGTTTACACGGCAGGGGCGGGTGGCTACACCTTC
CDR3 length: 14; D gene: TRBD1; V gene: TRBV2; J gene: TRBJ1-1; clone size: .; CDR3 protein: CASSDRARNTEAFF; CDR3 DNA: TGTGCCAGCAGCGACAGGGCTAGGAACACTGAAGCTTTCTTT
CDR3 length: 15; D gene: TRBD1; V gene: TRBV13; J gene: TRBJ2-7; clone size: .; CDR3 protein: CASSPHGQGTYEQYF; CDR3 DNA: TGTGCCAGCAGCCCCCACGGACAGGGCACCTACGAGCAGTACTTC
CDR3 length: 16; D gene: .; V gene: TRBV19; J gene: TRBJ1-2; clone size: .; CDR3 protein: CASTPTGGKSHIGYTF; CDR3 DNA: TGTGCCAGTACCCCCACGGGGGGGAAAAGTCATATTGGCTACACCTTC
CDR3 length: 14; D gene: TRBD1; V gene: TRBV7-3; J gene: TRBJ1-6; clone size: few; CDR3 protein: CASSPGQANSPLHF; CDR3 DNA: TGTGCCAGCAGCCCTGGACAGGCGAATTCACCCCTCCACTTT
CDR3 length: 15; D gene: TRBD1; V gene: TRBV5-1; J gene: TRBJ1-2; clone size: .; CDR3 protein: CASSLGATGNYGYTF; CDR3 DNA: TGCGCCAGCAGCTTGGGCGCGACAGGGAACTATGGCTACACCTTC
CDR3 length: 14; D gene: TRBD2; V gene: TRBV5-1; J gene: TRBJ2-1; clone size: .; CDR3 protein: CASSSTSGGHEQFF; CDR3 DNA: TGCGCCAGCAGCTCGACTAGCGGCGGCCATGAGCAGTTCTTC
CDR3 length: 15; D gene: TRBD1; V gene: TRBV6-1; J gene: TRBJ1-4; clone size: .; CDR3 protein: CASSEWDRKEEKLFF; CDR3 DNA: TGTGCCAGCAGTGAGTGGGACAGGAAGGAGGAAAAACTGTTTTTT
CDR3 length: 14; D gene: TRBD1; V gene: TRBV5-1; J gene: TRBJ1-1; clone size: .; CDR3 protein: CASSPGQGNTEAFF; CDR3 DNA: TGCGCCAGCAGCCCTGGACAGGGAAACACTGAAGCTTTCTTT